This TCR beta chain was obtained from a study of cytomegalovirus exposure and HLA in healthy donors. About the study: Both the approximately 130 validation repertoires and the approximately 640 first-cohort repertoires used the same platform, as reported by a later analysis. Findings of the study overall: The authors enumerated some 160 TCR beta chains as linked to cytomegalovirus.

Donors came from a validation cohort of over 100 subjects, distinct from the first 666-subject cohort. As concerns this clone: The antigen is not known.

From germline, CDR1 is MNHEY and CDR2 SMNVEV (reference sequence). This CDR3 region has 16 residues. Trimming stripped 5 bases from V and 0 bases from J, with 14 bases between. Here immunoSEQ multiplex PCR was the method, and the copy in TCRdb shows in-frame clones only, minus some. The sample holds some 210,000 clones, 87% seen once. Input material: PBMCs. The V and J genes are TRBV27 and TRBJ1-3; D unclear. This receptor was obtained from a young woman in good health and CMV-seropositive. DNA for the CDR3: TGTGCCAGCAGTCCCACTTTCGGTAGCTCTGGAAACACCATATATTTT. This encodes CASSPTFGSSGNTIYF.